This T cell receptor beta chain was recovered during a study of PD-1 blockade in classical Hodgkin lymphoma. The repertoire was sequenced with immunoSEQ multiplex PCR; TCRdb's copy has only in-frame clones and lacks some. The sample carries fewer than 20,000 clones, approximately 83% recorded once. This clone was counted a few times. Its target is not known. General study results and limits: Compared with healthy donors, newly diagnosed patients reportedly showed lower baseline TCR diversity.

As to time point: newly diagnosed, previously untreated cHL patient sample. Magnetic negative selection purified CD4+ T cells from thawed PBMCs. A comparison was provided by newly diagnosed, untreated classical Hodgkin lymphoma PBMCs. The sequencing sample was made of CD4+ T cells from blood. The TCR was taken from a human donor with classical Hodgkin lymphoma.

Here the CDR3 reads CASSKTSVVGSYEQYF. Here the CDR3 DNA reads TGTGCCAGTAGTAAAACATCGGTCGTAGGCTCCTACGAGCAGTACTTC. The chain links TRBV19 to TRBJ2-7; no clear D gene. CDR1 is LNHDA, CDR2 SQIVND, per germline (reference sequence). Trimming pared 4 bases from V and 0 bases from J, leaving 16 bases between. The CDR3 consists of 16 residues.